Following are 24 T cell receptor beta chains from one sample sequenced in a study of tissue T cells after allogeneic stem cell transplantation. The assay was immunoSEQ multiplex PCR, and TCRdb's table has in-frame clones only and misses some. The sample holds roughly 3,200 clones, 70% seen once. The sequencing used tissue from the right colon, collected at autopsy. Every receptor here comes from a male donor at least 60 years old with lung cancer.

This chain connects TRBV5-8 to TRBJ2-7; 14 positions match TRBD2. This CDR3 contains 15 residues. Germline assignment: CDR1 SGHTS and CDR2 YDEGEE. V was clipped by 5 bases and J by 5 bases; unmatched bases: 6. CDR3 protein: CASSHGLAGGDEQYF. As DNA, the CDR3 is TGTGCCAGCAGTCATGGACTAGCGGGAGGAGACGAGCAGTACTTC.

The chain employs TRBV5-1 and TRBJ1-2; the D gene is possibly TRBD1 (5 bases). V was pared by 3 bases and J by 6 bases, with 12 bases between. The length of the CDR3 is 13 residues. Germline V gene sequence: CDR1 SGHRS, CDR2 YFSETQ. The CDR3 sequence: CASSWDARNGYTF. CDR3 sequence (DNA): TGCGCCAGCAGCTGGGACGCTAGAAATGGCTACACCTTC. Drawing the rest from reference TRBV5-1 and TRBJ1-2, the complete variable domain is KAGVTQTPRYLIKTRGQQVTLSCSPISGHRSVSWYQQTPGQGLQFLFEYFSETQRNKGNFPGRFSGRQFSNSRSEMNVSTLELGDSALYLCASSWDARNGYTFGSGTRLTVV.

The rearrangement uses TRBV19 and TRBJ2-7, with D tentatively TRBD2 (5 bases). Germline V CDR1 and CDR2: LNHDA, SQIVND (reference sequence). Trimming took off 3 bases at V and 0 bases at J, with 15 bases between the two ends. This CDR3 spans 16 amino acids. CDR3 DNA: TGTGCCAGTAGTATCGGAGAGGGAGAACCCTCCTACGAGCAGTACTTC. This encodes CASSIGEGEPSYEQYF.

The genes are TRBV5-1 and TRBJ2-1; D unclear. CDR1 is SGHRS and CDR2 is YFSETQ in the germline V gene. This CDR3 has 15 amino acids. V was pared by 2 bases and J by 0 bases, with 9 bases between. The CDR3 sequence is CASSFQANSYNEQFF. DNA of the CDR3: TGCGCCAGCAGCTTTCAGGCTAACTCCTACAATGAGCAGTTCTTC.

The chain is built from TRBV27 and TRBJ2-1; maybe TRBD1 (5 bases). The V and J ends lost 3 bases and 8 bases respectively, with 8 bases between them. The germline gives CDR1 MNHEY, CDR2 SMNVEV (reference sequence). The CDR3 is made up of 12 amino acids. As DNA, the CDR3 is TGTGCCAGCAGTTTCCAGGGTCATGAGCAGTTCTTC. It is translated as CASSFQGHEQFF.

The chain combines TRBV9 with TRBJ2-3, with 7 bases that match TRBD1. The germline gives CDR1 SGDLS, CDR2 YYNGEE. This CDR3 is 16 amino acids long. With V trimmed by 0 bases and J by 0 bases, 4 bases remained unmatched. CDR3: CASSVVTGLSTDTQYF. The CDR3 DNA is TGTGCCAGCAGCGTAGTGACAGGGCTTAGCACAGATACGCAGTATTTT.

This clone was seen once. The chain links TRBV9 to TRBJ2-3, with a tentative D call TRBD2 (7 bases). Trimming left V 7 bases short and J 3 bases short, with 9 bases between. Germline values: CDR1 SGDLS, CDR2 YYNGEE. The CDR3 covers 12 residues. The CDR3 loop reads CASGRGTDTQYF. DNA of the CDR3: TGTGCCAGCGGGAGGGGGACAGATACGCAGTATTTT. The variable domain in full, with the rest retrieved from reference TRBV9 and TRBJ2-3, is DSGVTQTPKHLITATGQRVTLRCSPRSGDLSVYWYQQSLDQGLQFLIQYYNGEERAKGNILERFSAQQFPDLHSELNLSSLELGDSALYFCASGRGTDTQYFGPGTRLTVL.

V and J are TRBV28 and TRBJ1-1, with 8 positions matching TRBD1. J gave up 4 bases and V 6 bases, and 7 bases lay outside the gene matches. The CDR3 contains 14 residues. From germline, CDR1 is MDHEN and CDR2 SYDVKM. The CDR3 here is CASRIQGAATEAFF. Written as DNA, the CDR3 is TGTGCCAGCAGAATCCAGGGGGCGGCCACTGAAGCTTTCTTT. The full variable domain, in which reference TRBV28 and TRBJ1-1 provide the parts outside the CDR3, is DVKVTQSSRYLVKRTGEKVFLECVQDMDHENMFWYRQDPGLGLRLIYFSYDVKMKEKGDIPEGYSVSREKKERFSLILESASTNQTSMYLCASRIQGAATEAFFGQGTRLTVV.

This clone was seen only a few times. This chain links TRBV2 with TRBJ2-6, with a tentative D call TRBD1 (5 bases). The length of the CDR3 is 15 residues. V was pared by 7 bases and J by 1 base, with 11 bases between. Per germline, CDR1 SNHLY and CDR2 FYNNEI. The CDR3 region has the DNA TGTGCCAGCACTACAGGCCTGTCTGGGGCCAACGTCCTGACTTTC. The encoded protein is CASTTGLSGANVLTF.

The genes are TRBV12-3 or TRBV12-4 and TRBJ2-7, with D tentatively TRBD1 or TRBD2 (5 bases each). This CDR3 comprises 11 residues. Trimming shortened V by 5 bases and J by 6 bases, and 8 bases separated the two germline ends. The CDR3 DNA sequence: TGTGCCAGCAGTGACAGCGGCGAGCAGTACTTC. Translating gives CASSDSGEQYF.

The chain couples TRBV10-2 to TRBJ2-7; D is ambiguous. The V gene lost 0 bases and the J gene lost 7 bases, with 7 bases spanning the gap. The CDR3 contains 12 residues. The V gene's germline CDR1 is WSHSY and CDR2 SAAADI. As DNA, the CDR3 is TGCGCCAGCAGTGAGTCCCCGGGTGAGCAGTACTTC. Amino acid sequence: CASSESPGEQYF.

Turning to this clone: This sample includes further DNA sequences coding for the same CDR3. The chain is built from TRBV6-2 or TRBV6-3 and TRBJ2-5, with TRBD2 matching over 11 bases. This CDR3 spans 15 amino acids. CDR1 and CDR2 from the germline V gene are MNHEY and SVGEGT. V lost 3 bases, J lost 1 base, and 1 base stayed unmatched. The chain's CDR3 is CASSYSGGGQETQYF. CDR3 nucleotides: TGTGCCAGCAGTTATAGCGGGGGGGGCCAAGAGACCCAGTACTTC.

The rearrangement uses TRBV7-9 and TRBJ2-4; TRBD2 aligns across 13 bases. Germline assignment: CDR1 SEHNR and CDR2 FQNEAQ (reference sequence). The CDR3 has 16 residues. Trimming took 5 bases from V and 8 from J; bases not matched to a gene: 9. The CDR3 DNA sequence: TGTGCCAGCAGCACCCGGACTAGCGGGAGCTTTGACATTCAGTACTTC. This sequence encodes CASSTRTSGSFDIQYF.

The rearrangement uses TRBV4-3 and TRBJ1-5, with no clear D. V gave up 0 bases and J gave up 6 bases, with 9 bases separating them. CDR3 length: 14 amino acids. Germline V gene lookup returns CDR1 LGHNA and CDR2 YSLEER. As DNA, the CDR3 is TGCGCCAGCAGCCAAGAACGGACCGCTCAGCCCCAGCATTTT. This codes for CASSQERTAQPQHF.

The J gene is TRBJ1-1, the V gene TRBV30; maybe TRBD1 (5 bases). The CDR3 contains 15 residues. Germline V gives CDR1 GTSNPN, CDR2 SVGIG (reference sequence). V lost 2 bases to trimming and J lost 8 bases, with 21 bases between them. The CDR3 DNA reads TGTGCCTGGAGTACTCCAGACAGACAGTTAATCGAAGCTTTCTTT. This sequence encodes CAWSTPDRQLIEAFF.

The chain joins TRBV24-1 to TRBJ2-1, with TRBD1 matching over 9 bases. The CDR3 spans 15 residues. Germline V gene sequence: CDR1 KGHDR, CDR2 SFDVKD. V gave up 9 bases and J gave up 7 bases; unmatched junction bases: 12. CDR3 in amino acids: CATGLVGQGLNEQFF. Here the CDR3 DNA reads TGTGCCACCGGTCTGGTTGGACAGGGGTTAAATGAGCAGTTCTTC.

The chain couples TRBV30 to TRBJ2-7; D remains unclear. Germline-derived CDR1 and CDR2 are GTSNPN and SVGIG (reference sequence). Trimming took off 2 bases at V and 6 bases at J, with 14 bases between the two ends. The CDR3 is 13 residues long. This CDR3 reads CAWSQRVWGEQYF. The CDR3 coding sequence is TGTGCCTGGAGTCAAAGGGTTTGGGGCGAGCAGTACTTC.

The rearrangement uses TRBV2 and TRBJ1-2; TRBD1 aligns across 7 bases. Germline CDR1 reads SNHLY; CDR2 reads FYNNEI. The CDR3 is 14 amino acids. Trimming took 6 bases from V and 4 from J; bases not matched to a gene: 8. The CDR3 loop reads CASRGRQGGYGYTF. The DNA of the CDR3 is TGTGCCAGCAGGGGACGACAGGGCGGCTATGGCTACACCTTC.

The CDR3 spells CASSLPDRLGQETQYF. For the CDR3, the DNA is TGTGCCAGCAGCCTCCCGGACAGGTTAGGACAAGAGACCCAGTACTTC. V and J are TRBV5-6 and TRBJ2-5, with TRBD1 identical over 7 bases. CDR1 and CDR2 from the germline V gene are SGHDT and YYEEEE. The CDR3 extends over 16 amino acids. The ends lost 4 bases at V and 2 bases at J; junction bases unmatched: 11.

The V gene is TRBV19, the J gene TRBJ2-7, with D tentatively TRBD1 (6 bases). The CDR3 has 15 residues. With 3 bases removed from V and 6 bases from J, the gap between germline ends came to 18 bases. Per germline, CDR1 LNHDA and CDR2 SQIVND (reference sequence). The CDR3 bases are TGTGCCAGTAGTATGTCCGGACAGTTTCCCGGCGAGCAGTACTTC. It encodes CASSMSGQFPGEQYF.

The chain employs TRBV2 and TRBJ1-2; D is possibly TRBD1 (5 bases). Trimming cost V 2 bases and J 4 bases, with 8 bases left between them. The V gene's germline CDR1 is SNHLY and CDR2 FYNNEI. The CDR3 has 13 amino acids. Here the CDR3 DNA reads TGTGCCAGCAGTGAACGGACATTCTATGGCTACACCTTC. Translated, it gives CASSERTFYGYTF.

This clone appeared a few times. The chain employs TRBV27 and TRBJ1-1; 11 bases line up with TRBD1. CDR1 and CDR2 from the germline V gene are MNHEY and SMNVEV (reference sequence). V was pared by 6 bases and J by 4 bases, with 4 bases of the junction left unmatched. The CDR3 runs to 14 residues. CDR3 region: CASSLGTGGTEAFF. The CDR3 bases are TGTGCCAGCAGCCTGGGGACAGGGGGCACTGAAGCTTTCTTT.

V and J are TRBV10-3 and TRBJ2-1, with D unresolved. Looked up from germline, CDR1 is ENHRY and CDR2 is SYGVKD. V lost 4 bases to trimming and J lost 6 bases, with 7 bases between them. This CDR3 has 12 residues. The CDR3 DNA reads as TGTGCCATCAGTGTGACAACCAATGAGCAGTTCTTC. It yields the protein CAISVTTNEQFF.

The chain carries TRBV7-9 and TRBJ2-2, with D uncertain. Germline values: CDR1 SEHNR, CDR2 FQNEAQ (reference sequence). The CDR3 loop spans 14 amino acids. Between the trimmed V and J ends, which lost 0 bases and 5 bases, there was a span of 7 bases. The chain's CDR3 is CASSLASGTGELFF. CDR3 nucleotide sequence: TGTGCCAGCAGCTTAGCGAGTGGAACCGGGGAGCTGTTTTTT.